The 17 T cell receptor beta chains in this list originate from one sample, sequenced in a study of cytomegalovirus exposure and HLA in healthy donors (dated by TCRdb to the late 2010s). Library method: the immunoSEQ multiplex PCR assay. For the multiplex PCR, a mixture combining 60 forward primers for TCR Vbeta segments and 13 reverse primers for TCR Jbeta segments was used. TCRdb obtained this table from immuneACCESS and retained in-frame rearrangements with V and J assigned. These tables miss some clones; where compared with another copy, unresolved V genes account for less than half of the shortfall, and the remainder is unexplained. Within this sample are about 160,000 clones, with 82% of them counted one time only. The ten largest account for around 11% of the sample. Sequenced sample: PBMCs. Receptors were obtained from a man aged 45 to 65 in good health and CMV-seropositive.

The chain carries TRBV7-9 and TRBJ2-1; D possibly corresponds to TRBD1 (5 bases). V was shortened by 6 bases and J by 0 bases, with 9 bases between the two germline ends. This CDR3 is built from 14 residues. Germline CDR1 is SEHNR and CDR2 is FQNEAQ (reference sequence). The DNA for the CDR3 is TGTGCCAGCAGGTCAGGGCTCTCCTACAATGAGCAGTTCTTC. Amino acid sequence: CASRSGLSYNEQFF. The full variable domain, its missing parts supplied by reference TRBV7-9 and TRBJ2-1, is DTGVSQNPRHKITKRGQNVTFRCDPISEHNRLYWYRQTLGQGPEFLTYFQNEAQLEKSRLLSDRFSAERPKGSFSTLEIQRTEQGDSAMYLCASRSGLSYNEQFFGPGTRLTVL.

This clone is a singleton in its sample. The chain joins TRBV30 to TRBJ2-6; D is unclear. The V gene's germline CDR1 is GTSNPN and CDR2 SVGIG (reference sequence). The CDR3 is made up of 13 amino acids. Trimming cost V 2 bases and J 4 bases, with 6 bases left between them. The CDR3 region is CAWSLSGANVLTF. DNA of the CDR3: TGTGCCTGGAGTCTCTCGGGGGCCAACGTCCTGACTTTC.

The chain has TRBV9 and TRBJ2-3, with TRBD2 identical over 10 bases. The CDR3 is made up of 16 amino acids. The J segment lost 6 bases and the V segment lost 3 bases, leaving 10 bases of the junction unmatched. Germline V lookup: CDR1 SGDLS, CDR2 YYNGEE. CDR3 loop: CASSGSSGGAGDTQYF. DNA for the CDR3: TGTGCCAGCAGCGGCTCCAGCGGGGGGGCGGGGGATACGCAGTATTTT.

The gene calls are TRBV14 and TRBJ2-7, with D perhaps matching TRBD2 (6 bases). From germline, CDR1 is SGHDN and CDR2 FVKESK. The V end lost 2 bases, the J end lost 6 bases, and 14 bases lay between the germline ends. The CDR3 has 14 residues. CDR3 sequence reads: CASSQTSSLSEQYF. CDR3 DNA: TGTGCCAGCAGCCAAACTAGCTCGCTTAGCGAGCAGTACTTC. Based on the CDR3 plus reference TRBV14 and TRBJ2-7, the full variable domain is EAGVTQFPSHSVIEKGQTVTLRCDPISGHDNLYWYRRVMGKEIKFLLHFVKESKQDESGMPNNRFLAERTGGTYSTLKVQPAELEDSGVYFCASSQTSSLSEQYFGPGTRLTVT.

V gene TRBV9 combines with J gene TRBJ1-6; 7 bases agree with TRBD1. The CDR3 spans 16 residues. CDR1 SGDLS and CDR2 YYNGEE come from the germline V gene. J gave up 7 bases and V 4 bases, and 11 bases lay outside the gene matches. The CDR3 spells CASSPSTGLENSPLHF. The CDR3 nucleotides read TGTGCCAGCAGCCCGTCGACAGGGCTAGAAAATTCACCCCTCCACTTT.

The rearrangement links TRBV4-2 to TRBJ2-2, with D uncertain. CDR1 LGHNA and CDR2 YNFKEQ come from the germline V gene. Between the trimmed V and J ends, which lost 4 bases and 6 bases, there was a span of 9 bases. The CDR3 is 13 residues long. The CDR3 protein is CASSPRSPGELFF. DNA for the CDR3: TGTGCCAGCAGCCCCCGTAGTCCCGGGGAGCTGTTTTTT.

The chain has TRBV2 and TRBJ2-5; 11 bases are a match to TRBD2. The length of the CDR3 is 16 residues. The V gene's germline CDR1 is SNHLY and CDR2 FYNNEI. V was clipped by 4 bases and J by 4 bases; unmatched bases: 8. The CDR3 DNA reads TGTGCCAGCAGTGCTACACTAGCGGGAGTACTAGAGACCCAGTACTTC. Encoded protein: CASSATLAGVLETQYF.

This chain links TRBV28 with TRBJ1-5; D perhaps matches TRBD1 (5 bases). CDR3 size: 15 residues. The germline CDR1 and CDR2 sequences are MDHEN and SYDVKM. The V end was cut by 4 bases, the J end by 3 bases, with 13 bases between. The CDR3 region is CASSSLGRFNQPQHF. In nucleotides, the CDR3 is TGTGCCAGCAGTTCGCTGGGGCGGTTCAATCAGCCCCAGCATTTT.

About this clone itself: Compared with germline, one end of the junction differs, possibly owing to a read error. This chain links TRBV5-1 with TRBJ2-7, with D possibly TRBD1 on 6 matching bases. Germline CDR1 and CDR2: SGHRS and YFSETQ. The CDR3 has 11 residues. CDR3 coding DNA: TGCGCCAGCAGCTTTGGACAGAACCTTTCCTTC. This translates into CASSFGQNLSF.

Here the CDR3 reads CASSSRDIYEQYF. CDR3 nucleotide sequence: TGTGCCAGCAGCTCCCGGGACATCTACGAGCAGTACTTC. The chain has TRBV5-4 and TRBJ2-7, with D perhaps matching TRBD1 (6 bases). Germline loops: CDR1 SGHNT, CDR2 YYREEE (reference sequence). Trimming removed 3 bases at V and 3 bases at J, with 10 bases between. There are 13 residues in the CDR3.

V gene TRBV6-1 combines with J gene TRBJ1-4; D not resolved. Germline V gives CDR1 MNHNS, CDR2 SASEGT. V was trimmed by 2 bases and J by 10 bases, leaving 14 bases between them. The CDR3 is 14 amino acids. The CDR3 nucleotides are TGTGCCAGCAGTGAACCCCGGGAGTGGGGAAAACTGTTTTTT. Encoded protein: CASSEPREWGKLFF.

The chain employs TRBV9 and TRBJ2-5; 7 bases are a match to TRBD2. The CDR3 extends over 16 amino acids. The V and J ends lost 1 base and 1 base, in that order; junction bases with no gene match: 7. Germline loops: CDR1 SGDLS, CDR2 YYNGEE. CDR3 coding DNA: TGTGCCAGCAGCGTATCGAGCGGGGCAACCCAAGAGACCCAGTACTTC. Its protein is CASSVSSGATQETQYF. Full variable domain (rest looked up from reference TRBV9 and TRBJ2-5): DSGVTQTPKHLITATGQRVTLRCSPRSGDLSVYWYQQSLDQGLQFLIQYYNGEERAKGNILERFSAQQFPDLHSELNLSSLELGDSALYFCASSVSSGATQETQYFGPGTRLLVL.

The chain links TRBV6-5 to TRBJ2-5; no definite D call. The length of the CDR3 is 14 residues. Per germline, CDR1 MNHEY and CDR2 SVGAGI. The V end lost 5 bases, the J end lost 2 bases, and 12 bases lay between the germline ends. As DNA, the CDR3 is TGTGCCAGCAGTGAAAGGCCAGGACAAGAGACCCAGTACTTC. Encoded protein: CASSERPGQETQYF.

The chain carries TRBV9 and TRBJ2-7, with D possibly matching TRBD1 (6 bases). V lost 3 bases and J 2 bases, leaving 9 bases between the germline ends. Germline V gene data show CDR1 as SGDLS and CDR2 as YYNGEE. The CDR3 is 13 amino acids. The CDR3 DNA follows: TGTGCCAGCAGCGAGGGACACGCCTACGAGCAGTACTTC. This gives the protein CASSEGHAYEQYF.

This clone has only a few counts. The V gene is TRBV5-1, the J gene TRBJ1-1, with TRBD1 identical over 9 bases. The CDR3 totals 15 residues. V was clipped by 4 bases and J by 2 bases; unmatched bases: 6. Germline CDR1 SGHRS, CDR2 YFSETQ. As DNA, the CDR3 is TGCGCCAGCAGCACACGGACAGGGGCCAACACTGAAGCTTTCTTT. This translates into CASSTRTGANTEAFF.

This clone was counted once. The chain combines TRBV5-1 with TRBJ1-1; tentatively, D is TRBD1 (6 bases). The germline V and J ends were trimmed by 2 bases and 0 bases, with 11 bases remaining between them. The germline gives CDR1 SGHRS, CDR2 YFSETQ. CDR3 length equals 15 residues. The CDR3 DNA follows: TGCGCCAGCAGCTTCAGTGAGGGGGTGAACACTGAAGCTTTCTTT. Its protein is CASSFSEGVNTEAFF. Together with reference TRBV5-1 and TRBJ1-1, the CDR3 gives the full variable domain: KAGVTQTPRYLIKTRGQQVTLSCSPISGHRSVSWYQQTPGQGLQFLFEYFSETQRNKGNFPGRFSGRQFSNSRSEMNVSTLELGDSALYLCASSFSEGVNTEAFFGQGTRLTVV.

This chain's CDR3 is CASSFALAGHYEQYF. The CDR3 DNA reads as TGTGCCAGCAGCTTTGCTCTAGCGGGGCACTACGAGCAGTACTTC. V gene TRBV7-2 combines with J gene TRBJ2-7; 9 bases align to TRBD2. J was trimmed by 3 bases and V by 3 bases; bases with no gene match: 6. The CDR3 consists of 15 residues. CDR1 SGHTA and CDR2 FQGNSA come from the germline V gene.